The clone carrying this TCR beta chain showed up just once. The antigen is unknown. V was pared by 7 bases and J by 3 bases, with 14 bases between. Per germline, CDR1 SNHLY and CDR2 FYNNEI. This CDR3 spans 14 amino acids. The data were produced by immunoSEQ multiplex PCR, yet TCRdb's version contains in-frame clones alone and is incomplete. The sample includes about 130,000 clones, about 90% of them seen just once. The data were obtained in a study of T cell responses to AZD1222 COVID-19 vaccine. Study results and limitations: Sampled repertoires all dated from after the peak T cell response.

This chain connects TRBV2 to TRBJ2-3, with D possibly called TRBD1 or TRBD2 (5 bases each). The TCR was taken from an adult in good health. This specimen was peripheral blood, taken on day 0 of MenACWY control vaccination. The DNA for the CDR3 is TGTGCCAGCATGATCAGAGGGGTGACAGATACGCAGTATTTT. Translated, it gives CASMIRGVTDTQYF.